These 9 T cell receptor beta chains originate from one sample sequenced in a study of memory CD4+ T cells and cytomegalovirus serostatus. Profiling relied on immunoSEQ multiplex PCR, and the TCRdb table lists in-frame clones only, not all of them. Counted here are about 46,000 clones, around 77% occurring once; the ten biggest clones make up around 0.61%. The sort gate was single viable CD3+CD4+CD8-CD45RO+ cells for memory CD4+ T cells. Sequencing was carried out using memory CD4+ T cells from blood. All receptors derive from an adult in good health and CMV-seronegative.

This clone was seen only a few times. The rearrangement joins TRBV9 to TRBJ1-6; 8 positions agree with TRBD1. Trimming took 3 bases from V and 7 from J; bases not matched to a gene: 9. The CDR3 sequence is 16 residues long. Germline assignment: CDR1 SGDLS and CDR2 YYNGEE. CDR3: CASSATTGEGNSPLHF. The CDR3 DNA is TGTGCCAGCAGCGCTACGACAGGGGAGGGGAATTCACCCCTCCACTTT.

This clone has only one observation. J is TRBJ2-1 and V is TRBV4-2; TRBD2 is a possible D gene (5 bases). CDR1 and CDR2 from the germline V gene are LGHNA and YNFKEQ. V shed 0 bases and J shed 4 bases, with 13 bases lying between them. The CDR3 has 16 residues. The CDR3 reads CASSQDWSGRYNEQFF. The CDR3 coding sequence is TGTGCCAGCAGCCAAGATTGGTCGGGGAGATACAATGAGCAGTTCTTC.

This chain joins TRBV5-1 and TRBJ2-3; 9 bases fit TRBD2. Germline assignment: CDR1 SGHRS and CDR2 YFSETQ. CDR3 length: 16 amino acids. J was trimmed by 0 bases and V by 4 bases; bases with no gene match: 6. CDR3 loop: CASSRSGTSSTDTQYF. CDR3 DNA sequence: TGCGCCAGCAGCCGATCCGGGACTAGCAGCACAGATACGCAGTATTTT. Full variable domain (rest looked up from reference TRBV5-1 and TRBJ2-3): KAGVTQTPRYLIKTRGQQVTLSCSPISGHRSVSWYQQTPGQGLQFLFEYFSETQRNKGNFPGRFSGRQFSNSRSEMNVSTLELGDSALYLCASSRSGTSSTDTQYFGPGTRLTVL.

CDR3 residues: CASSQDFGGDEKLFF. CDR3 coding DNA: TGCGCCAGCAGCCAAGACTTCGGGGGGGATGAAAAACTGTTTTTT. This chain connects TRBV4-3 to TRBJ1-4; the D gene is possibly TRBD1 (5 bases). Trimming shortened V by 0 bases and J by 6 bases, and 11 bases separated the two germline ends. The CDR3 loop spans 15 amino acids. Germline V gives CDR1 LGHNA, CDR2 YSLEER.

The sample holds a few counts of this clone. V is TRBV9 and J is TRBJ2-5, with 7 positions matching TRBD2. This CDR3 has 17 amino acids. Germline V gene sequence: CDR1 SGDLS, CDR2 YYNGEE. The V gene end was trimmed by 0 bases and the J gene end by 2 bases; junction bases not matched to a gene: 10. CDR3 residues: CASSVGALLAIQETQYF. The CDR3 DNA reads as TGTGCCAGCAGCGTAGGTGCCTTACTAGCGATTCAAGAGACCCAGTACTTC.

The chain links TRBV27 to TRBJ2-1, with D possibly being TRBD1 (7 bases). V dropped 6 bases and J dropped 6 bases, with 12 bases sitting between them. Germline CDR1 is MNHEY and CDR2 is SMNVEV (reference sequence). There are 13 residues in the CDR3. The CDR3 DNA follows: TGTGCCAGCAGCCCCCAGGGGGGCAATGAGCAGTTCTTC. Translated: CASSPQGGNEQFF.

The chain has TRBV10-2 and TRBJ1-1; D call uncertain. Between the trimmed V and J ends, which lost 0 bases and 1 base, there was a span of 12 bases. The CDR3 is made up of 16 amino acids. The germline V gene encodes CDR1 WSHSY and CDR2 SAAADI. This CDR3 reads CASSESLDTWNTEAFF. DNA for the CDR3: TGCGCCAGCAGTGAGTCGTTAGACACGTGGAACACTGAAGCTTTCTTT.

This chain joins TRBV7-2 and TRBJ2-3; D not resolved. The germline CDR1 and CDR2 sequences are SGHTA and FQGNSA. Trimming removed 6 bases from V and 5 bases from J, with 15 bases in between. This CDR3 contains 14 residues. The chain's CDR3 is CASRKGALLDTQYF. DNA of the CDR3: TGTGCCAGCAGGAAGGGCGCATTGTTAGATACGCAGTATTTT.

This clone was detected only a few times. The V gene is TRBV19, the J gene TRBJ1-2; D is unresolved. This CDR3 region has 13 residues. Germline V gives CDR1 LNHDA, CDR2 SQIVND (reference sequence). V was clipped by 7 bases and J by 4 bases, with 13 bases between them. The CDR3 DNA sequence: TGTGCCAGTAAATCCGTATACCGCTATGGCTACACCTTC. Amino acids: CASKSVYRYGYTF.